This T cell receptor (beta chain) was identified during a study of T-cell memory formation after mild COVID-19. Study overall: The study found TCR clusters largely donor specific.

Sample barcodes and UMIs were carried by the TCR alpha and TCR beta cDNA libraries that 5'RACE generated with constant-segment primers. TCRdb fed the 5' RACE reads into MiXCR, producing one record per CDR3 protein. The top ten hold under 25% of the sample, which has 300,000 to 350,000 distinct CDR3 sequences, just under 20% seen once. In the case of this clonotype: What it recognizes is unknown.

The V and J ends lost 2 bases and 4 bases, in that order; junction bases with no gene match: 2. The germline gives CDR1 SGHDT, CDR2 YYEEEE. The CDR3 totals 14 residues. The study, taken as a whole, reports: Contracting clones, day 15 to 85, had balanced CD4/CD8, and later expanders favored CD4+. Nothing confirmed that second-wave clones peaking on day 37 were specific for SARS-CoV-2.

The receptor comes from a man aged 18-30 years who had mild COVID-19 (a few samples of this study predate the infection). Cell type and time point are not known. This sequence joins TRBV5-6 and TRBJ2-3, with 9 positions matching TRBD1. Source material: PBMCs or a T cell subset sorted from them (not recorded which). As DNA, the CDR3 is TGTGCCAGCAGCTTTGGACAGGGGCCAGATACGCAGTATTTT. It yields the protein CASSFGQGPDTQYF.